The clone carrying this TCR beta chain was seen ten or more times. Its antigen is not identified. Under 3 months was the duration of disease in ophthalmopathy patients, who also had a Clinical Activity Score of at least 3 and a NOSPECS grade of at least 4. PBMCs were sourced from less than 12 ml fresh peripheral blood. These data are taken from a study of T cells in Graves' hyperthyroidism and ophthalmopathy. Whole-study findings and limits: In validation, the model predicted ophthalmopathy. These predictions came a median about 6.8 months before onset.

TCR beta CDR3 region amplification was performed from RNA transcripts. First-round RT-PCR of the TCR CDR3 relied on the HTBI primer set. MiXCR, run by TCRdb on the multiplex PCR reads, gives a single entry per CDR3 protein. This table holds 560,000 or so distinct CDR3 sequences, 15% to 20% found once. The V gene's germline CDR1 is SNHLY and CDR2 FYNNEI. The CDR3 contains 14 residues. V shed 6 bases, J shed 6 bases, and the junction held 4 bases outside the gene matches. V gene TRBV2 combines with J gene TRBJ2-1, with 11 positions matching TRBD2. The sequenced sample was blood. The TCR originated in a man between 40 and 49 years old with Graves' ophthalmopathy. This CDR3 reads CASSPGLAGNEQFF. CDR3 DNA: TGTGCCAGCAGCCCTGGACTAGCGGGCAATGAGCAGTTCTTC.